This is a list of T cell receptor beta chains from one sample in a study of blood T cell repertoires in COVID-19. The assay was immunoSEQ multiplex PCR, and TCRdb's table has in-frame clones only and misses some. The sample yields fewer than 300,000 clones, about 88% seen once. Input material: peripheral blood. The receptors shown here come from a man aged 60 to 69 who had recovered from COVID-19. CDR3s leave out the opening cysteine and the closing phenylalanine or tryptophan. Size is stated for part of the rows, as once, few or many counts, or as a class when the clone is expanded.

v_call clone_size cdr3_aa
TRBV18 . ASSPLAGPLEQY
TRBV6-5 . ASSRSGNTEAF
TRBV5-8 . ASSKGQGVNPTDTQY
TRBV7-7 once ASSPREEYFSGNTIY
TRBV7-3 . ASSPKLAGGIDEQF
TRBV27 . ASSPNRGLGYT
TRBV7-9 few ACRDGGVGEKLF
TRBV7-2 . ASSLDSGGVYNEQF
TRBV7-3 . ASSLGPGETQY
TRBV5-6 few ASSPGGAFYEQY
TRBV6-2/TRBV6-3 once ASSSNRKLEKLF
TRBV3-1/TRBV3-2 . ASSHTPGQGTYEQY
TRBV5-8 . ASSFRDRSTDTQY
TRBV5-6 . ASSLRQGVPYEQY
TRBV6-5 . ASRDRSYQPQH
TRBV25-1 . ASSVNPGQGGNGELF
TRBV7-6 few ASSLEAGPDSPLH
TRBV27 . ASSTAEGQSYNQPQH
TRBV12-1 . ASSFAPGTGPGYT
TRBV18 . ASSRDRGRPPNTDTQY
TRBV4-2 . ASSQDTSEQY
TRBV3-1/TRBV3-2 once ASSRLAGGNNEQF
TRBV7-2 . ASSLAGDYNEQF
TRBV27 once ASSVMGQSNEQY
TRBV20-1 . SASLTRYSSGNTIY
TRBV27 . ASSRTGNIQY
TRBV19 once ASSISESLSYEQY
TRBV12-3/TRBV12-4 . ASSFRRAAF
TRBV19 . ASRRGPTGGQETQY
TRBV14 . ASRTGAGVNSPLH
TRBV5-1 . ASSLVGPGGYSGANVLT
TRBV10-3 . AISESNSYYGYT
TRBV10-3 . AISELAGGGEAF
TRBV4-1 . ASSQGVGAYTGDSNQPQH
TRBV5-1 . ASSLGDRGNYEQY
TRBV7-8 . ASSLARDTKNIQY
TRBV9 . ASSVVGGTGTETQY
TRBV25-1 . ASSLGGDYRTSTEAF
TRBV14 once ASSRDRRYGYT
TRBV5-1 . ASSSRGSGGTNEQF
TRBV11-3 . ASSPGQGAGETQY
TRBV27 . ASSSPRGTEAF
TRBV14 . ASSQEGTPSEAF
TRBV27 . ASRSSGGVSGNTIY